Listed here are 23 T cell receptor beta chains from one sample, sequenced in a study of T-cell reconstitution after alpha-beta-depleted transplantation in children. Unique molecular identifiers were incorporated into the prepared TCRbeta library. TCRdb processed the PCR reads anew with MiXCR; each CDR3 protein has one entry. Here the sample spans approximately 430,000 distinct CDR3 sequences, 15% to 20% being singletons. The sample consisted of PBMCs, mostly from graft donor cells, taken 360 days after TCRalphabeta/CD19-depleted stem cell transplant. The receptor source for this set is a boy younger than two who had a stem cell transplant for Wiskott-Aldrich syndrome, so the T cells may come from the graft donor.

V gene TRBV11-1 combines with J gene TRBJ2-1, with 12 positions matching TRBD2. This CDR3 comprises 18 residues. Per germline, CDR1 SGHAT and CDR2 FQDESV (reference sequence). The V and J ends lost 2 bases and 3 bases, in that order; junction bases with no gene match: 8. CDR3 bases: TGTGCCAGCAGCTTACCTAGGACTAGCGGGACTGACTACAATGAGCAGTTCTTC. Protein product: CASSLPRTSGTDYNEQFF.

A single count supports this clonotype. The chain recombines TRBV7-9 with TRBJ2-1; D gene uncertain. Trimming removed 5 bases at V and 6 bases at J, with 17 bases between. Germline V CDR1 and CDR2: SEHNR, FQNEAQ (reference sequence). This CDR3 contains 15 residues. CDR3 DNA: TGTGCCAGCAGCCCTGGAGAAGGATTACGCAATGAGCAGTTCTTC. Translating it yields CASSPGEGLRNEQFF. The complete variable domain, with remaining parts taken from reference TRBV7-9 and TRBJ2-1, reads DTGVSQNPRHKITKRGQNVTFRCDPISEHNRLYWYRQTLGQGPEFLTYFQNEAQLEKSRLLSDRFSAERPKGSFSTLEIQRTEQGDSAMYLCASSPGEGLRNEQFFGPGTRLTVL.

The chain links TRBV5-1 to TRBJ2-2; weak D call: TRBD2 (7 bases). Germline CDR1 SGHRS, CDR2 YFSETQ. V was cut by 5 bases and J by 6 bases, with 17 bases left in between. This CDR3 is 15 amino acids long. The CDR3 is CASRGGGRESGELFF. As DNA, the CDR3 is TGCGCCAGCAGAGGGGGAGGGCGTGAATCCGGGGAGCTGTTTTTT.

This clonotype was recorded a few times. V is TRBV6-2 or TRBV6-3 and J is TRBJ2-3, with D uncertain. CDR1 and CDR2 from the germline V gene are MNHEY and SVGEGT. The CDR3 extends over 13 amino acids. Between the trimmed V and J ends, which lost 2 bases and 4 bases, there was a span of 7 bases. CDR3 amino acids: CASSYPTPDTQYF. CDR3 sequence (DNA): TGTGCCAGCAGTTACCCCACCCCAGATACGCAGTATTTT.

The chain links TRBV25-1 to TRBJ2-6; D gene unclear. This CDR3 region has 18 residues. Trimming stripped 6 bases from V and 0 bases from J, with 18 bases between. Germline loops: CDR1 MGHDK, CDR2 SYGVNS. CDR3 DNA: TGTGCCAGCAGCCGAGGCGTGGGCGGTAGCTCTGGGGCCAACGTCCTGACTTTC. Residues: CASSRGVGGSSGANVLTF.

This sequence joins TRBV24-1 and TRBJ1-5; no clear D. The germline V gene encodes CDR1 KGHDR and CDR2 SFDVKD. V was cut by 4 bases and J by 2 bases, with 2 bases left in between. CDR3 length equals 12 residues. The CDR3 sequence: CATSEGNQPQHF. CDR3 coding DNA: TGTGCCACCAGTGAGGGCAATCAGCCCCAGCATTTT.

This clonotype turned up a few times. The genes are TRBV24-1 and TRBJ2-6; D is unclear. Germline CDR1 reads KGHDR; CDR2 reads SFDVKD. V was pared by 5 bases and J by 0 bases, with 13 bases between. The CDR3 totals 17 residues. CDR3: CATSGPDPFSGANVLTF. DNA for the CDR3: TGTGCCACCAGTGGCCCCGATCCGTTCTCTGGGGCCAACGTCCTGACTTTC.

The sample holds a few counts of this clonotype. The chain carries TRBV7-2 and TRBJ1-1, with 9 bases matching TRBD1. This CDR3 is built from 18 residues. Losses at the gene ends were 2 bases for V and 0 bases for J; bases not matched to a gene: 10. The germline gives CDR1 SGHTA, CDR2 FQGNSA. CDR3 region: CASSLRVGQGRLNTEAFF. CDR3 nucleotides: TGTGCCAGCAGCTTAAGGGTGGGACAGGGACGTTTGAACACTGAAGCTTTCTTT.

This clonotype was seen more than once but under ten times. This chain uses TRBV10-3 with TRBJ2-7, with D perhaps matching TRBD2 (5 bases). Germline loops: CDR1 ENHRY, CDR2 SYGVKD. The ends were cut back, 2 bases at V and 1 base at J, with 9 bases in the middle. The CDR3 runs 14 residues. In DNA form, the CDR3 reads TGTGCCATCAGTGAGAGAGGGCATTCCTACGAGCAGTACTTC. It specifies CAISERGHSYEQYF.

This clonotype has just one count. The rearrangement joins TRBV28 to TRBJ2-7; a weak D match, TRBD1 (6 bases). Between the trimmed V and J ends, which lost 3 bases and 0 bases, there was a span of 18 bases. CDR3 size: 17 residues. The germline V gene encodes CDR1 MDHEN and CDR2 SYDVKM. In nucleotides, the CDR3 is TGTGCCAGCAGTTTCACCCTAAGTACAGGGAACTCCTACGAGCAGTACTTC. Amino acid sequence: CASSFTLSTGNSYEQYF.

The V and J genes are TRBV6-1 and TRBJ2-4; D call uncertain. Germline V gene sequence: CDR1 MNHNS, CDR2 SASEGT. The length of the CDR3 is 14 residues. V was shortened by 6 bases and J by 1 base, with 10 bases between the two germline ends. CDR3 coding DNA: TGTGCCAGCAGGAGGATGGGGGCCAAAAACATTCAGTACTTC. Its protein is CASRRMGAKNIQYF.

This clonotype was detected ten times or more. The chain joins TRBV29-1 to TRBJ2-4; D is ambiguous. The CDR3 runs to 13 residues. Trimming took 6 bases from V and 6 from J, leaving 15 bases between them. Germline CDR1 SQVTM, CDR2 ANQGSEA. CDR3: CSVHSRWGNIQYF. Here the CDR3 DNA reads TGCAGCGTCCACAGCCGGTGGGGAAACATTCAGTACTTC.

The chain is built from TRBV24-1 and TRBJ2-7; 8 nucleotides align to TRBD2. Looked up from germline, CDR1 is KGHDR and CDR2 is SFDVKD. The CDR3 is 15 residues long. With 2 bases clipped from V and 2 bases from J, the junction kept 4 bases outside the gene matches. The CDR3 here is CATSDSTGGPYEQYF. The DNA of the CDR3 is TGTGCCACCAGTGATTCCACGGGAGGGCCCTACGAGCAGTACTTC.

The genes are TRBV12-3 or TRBV12-4 and TRBJ1-4; D is possibly TRBD1 (6 bases). Trimming pared 1 base from V and 8 bases from J, leaving 8 bases between. The CDR3 runs 13 residues. The CDR3 DNA reads as TGTGCCAGCAGTTTAGTAAGGGGGGAAAAACTGTTTTTT. Its translation: CASSLVRGEKLFF.

At least ten counts were recorded for this clonotype. The chain has TRBV3-1 and TRBJ2-1, with 9 bases fitting TRBD2. The germline gives CDR1 LGHDT, CDR2 YNNKEL (reference sequence). The CDR3 loop spans 15 amino acids. The trim removed 5 bases at V and 6 bases at J, leaving 8 bases unmatched. Here the CDR3 DNA reads TGTGCCAGCAGCTCCTATAGGACTAGCGTCAATGAGCAGTTCTTC. Residues: CASSSYRTSVNEQFF.

The chain has TRBV5-1 and TRBJ2-3; D is ambiguous. V lost 1 base and J 4 bases, leaving 7 bases between the germline ends. The V gene's germline CDR1 is SGHRS and CDR2 YFSETQ. This CDR3 is 13 amino acids long. The CDR3 region has the DNA TGCGCCAGCAGCTTGAGAAAGGCAGATACGCAGTATTTT. Translated: CASSLRKADTQYF.

This clonotype has just a few counts. The CDR3, as DNA: TGCAGCATCACCCGAGCGGGAGAGGGGCAAGAGACCCAGTACTTC. Its protein is CSITRAGEGQETQYF. The J gene is TRBJ2-5, the V gene TRBV29-1; 8 bases match TRBD2. V shed 8 bases and J 2 bases; nucleotides not matched to a gene: 13. Germline assignment: CDR1 SQVTM and CDR2 ANQGSEA. The CDR3 runs to 15 residues.

This clonotype has ten or more counts. The chain recombines TRBV5-5 with TRBJ2-5; TRBD1 matches at 8 bases. Losses at the gene ends were 2 bases for V and 2 bases for J; bases not matched to a gene: 11. This CDR3 comprises 17 residues. Germline V lookup: CDR1 SGHKS, CDR2 YYEKEE (reference sequence). The CDR3 spells CASSFYRGQGVQETQYF. Here the CDR3 DNA reads TGTGCCAGCAGCTTTTACCGCGGACAGGGAGTTCAAGAGACCCAGTACTTC.

The chain links TRBV29-1 to TRBJ2-7; D possibly uses TRBD1 or TRBD2 (6 bases each). Germline CDR1 reads SQVTM; CDR2 reads ANQGSEA. The CDR3 extends over 12 amino acids. The V end was cut by 6 bases, the J end by 3 bases, with 12 bases between. The CDR3 is CSVRLGGYEQYF. The CDR3 nucleotides read TGCAGCGTACGACTAGGGGGCTACGAGCAGTACTTC.

This clonotype came up a few times. The rearrangement joins TRBV7-9 to TRBJ2-1; possibly TRBD1 for D (5 bases). CDR3 length: 16 amino acids. Trimming cost V 1 base and J 1 base, with 11 bases left between them. The germline V gene encodes CDR1 SEHNR and CDR2 FQNEAQ (reference sequence). The CDR3 nucleotides are TGTGCCAGCAGCTTAGTCCCCAGGGAATCCTACAATGAGCAGTTCTTC. Translating it yields CASSLVPRESYNEQFF.

This clonotype was seen a few times. The V and J genes are TRBV24-1 and TRBJ2-1; D not resolved. The CDR3 contains 15 residues. The germline V and J ends were trimmed by 3 bases and 4 bases, with 12 bases remaining between them. Germline lookup yields CDR1 KGHDR and CDR2 SFDVKD. The CDR3 DNA reads as TGTGCCACCAGTGATCCTCAGACAAGTTACAATGAGCAGTTCTTC. Its protein is CATSDPQTSYNEQFF.

This clonotype was counted between two and nine times. The chain links TRBV5-1 to TRBJ2-7; 12 bases are shared with TRBD2. The germline CDR1 and CDR2 sequences are SGHRS and YFSETQ. The CDR3 length is 17 residues. Trimming cost V 3 bases and J 2 bases; bases outside gene matches: 9. CDR3 protein: CASSWRLAGERAYEQYF. As DNA, the CDR3 is TGCGCCAGCAGCTGGAGACTAGCGGGAGAGAGGGCCTACGAGCAGTACTTC. Full variable domain (outside the CDR3, taken from reference TRBV5-1 and TRBJ2-7): KAGVTQTPRYLIKTRGQQVTLSCSPISGHRSVSWYQQTPGQGLQFLFEYFSETQRNKGNFPGRFSGRQFSNSRSEMNVSTLELGDSALYLCASSWRLAGERAYEQYFGPGTRLTVT.

V and J are TRBV6-2 or TRBV6-3 and TRBJ2-1; 16 nucleotides line up with TRBD2. The V segment lost 5 bases and the J segment 13 bases; nucleotides outside the gene matches: 11. Germline CDR1 is MNHEY and CDR2 is SVGEGT. The CDR3 is 16 amino acids. The CDR3: CASSNLGTSGRAGQFF. The CDR3 nucleotides are TGTGCCAGCAGTAACCTTGGGACTAGCGGGAGGGCCGGTCAGTTCTTC.